This T cell receptor beta chain is drawn from a study of T cells after yellow fever vaccination. Study-wide context: Libraries from low-cell-number fractions were prepared with the SMART-Seq v4 Ultra Low Input RNA kit.

Germline loops: CDR1 SGDLS, CDR2 YYNGEE. The CDR3 is 13 amino acids. With 5 bases clipped from V and 8 bases from J, the junction kept 6 bases outside the gene matches. MiXCR was run by TCRdb on the 5' RACE reads, yielding one entry per CDR3 protein. The repertoire holds roughly 300,000 distinct CDR3 sequences, with less than 9.5% as singletons. On this clonotype: Antigen specificity is unknown.

General study results and limits: The study re-detected most primary-vaccination clones after the booster (about 95% CD4, roughly 85% CD8).

The chain combines TRBV9 with TRBJ2-3; TRBD1 matches at 9 bases. The sequence came from a man aged 18 to 30 who received the YFV17D yellow fever vaccine. The input for sequencing was PBMCs, taken approximately 40 days after the first yellow fever vaccination. As DNA, the CDR3 is TGTGCCAGCAGTCAGACAGGGGGTCGTACGCAGTATTTT. Protein product: CASSQTGGRTQYF. Based on the CDR3 plus reference TRBV9 and TRBJ2-3, the full variable domain is DSGVTQTPKHLITATGQRVTLRCSPRSGDLSVYWYQQSLDQGLQFLIQYYNGEERAKGNILERFSAQQFPDLHSELNLSSLELGDSALYFCASSQTGGRTQYFGPGTRLTVL.